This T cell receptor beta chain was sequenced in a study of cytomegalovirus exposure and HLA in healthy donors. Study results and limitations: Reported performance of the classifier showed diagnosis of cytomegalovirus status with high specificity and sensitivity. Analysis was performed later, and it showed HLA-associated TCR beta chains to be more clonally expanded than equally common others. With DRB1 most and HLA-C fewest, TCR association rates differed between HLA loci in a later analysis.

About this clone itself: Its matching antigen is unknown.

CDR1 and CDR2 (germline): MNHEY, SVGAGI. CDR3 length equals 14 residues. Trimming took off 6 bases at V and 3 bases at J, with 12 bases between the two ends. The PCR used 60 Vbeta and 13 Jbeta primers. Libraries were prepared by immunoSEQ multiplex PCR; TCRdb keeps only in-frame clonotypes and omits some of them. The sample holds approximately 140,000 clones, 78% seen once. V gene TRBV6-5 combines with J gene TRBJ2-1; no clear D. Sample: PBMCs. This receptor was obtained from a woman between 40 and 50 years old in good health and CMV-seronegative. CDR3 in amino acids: CASSQPGNYNEQFF. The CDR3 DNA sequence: TGTGCCAGCAGCCAACCGGGTAACTACAATGAGCAGTTCTTC.